These 5 T cell receptor beta chains were sequenced from one sample in a study of blood T cell repertoires in COVID-19. TCRdb keeps only in-frame clones here, not all; method: immunoSEQ multiplex PCR. The sample has about 160,000 clones, approximately 86% seen once. The sample comprised peripheral blood. These receptors were obtained from a woman aged 60 to 75 who had recovered from COVID-19.

This chain links TRBV6-2 or TRBV6-3 with TRBJ2-5; no reliable D call. Germline lookup yields CDR1 MNHEY and CDR2 SVGEGT. The length of the CDR3 is 11 residues. V lost 4 bases to trimming and J lost 9 bases, with 9 bases between them. As DNA, the CDR3 is TGTGCCAGCAGTTCCCTATCGGCCCAGTACTTC. This gives the protein CASSSLSAQYF.

The rearrangement links TRBV11-2 to TRBJ2-3, with D perhaps matching TRBD2 (5 bases). With 3 bases removed from V and 4 bases from J, the gap between germline ends came to 14 bases. CDR1 and CDR2 (germline): SGHAT, FQNNGV. CDR3 length: 15 amino acids. The CDR3 DNA reads TGTGCCAGCAGCTTCTCCCTAGTGGAGGCAGATACGCAGTATTTT. Amino acids: CASSFSLVEADTQYF.

The V and J genes are TRBV24-1 and TRBJ2-3; the D gene is possibly TRBD1 (6 bases). Germline V CDR1 and CDR2: KGHDR, SFDVKD. CDR3 size: 14 residues. Trimming pared 9 bases from V and 1 base from J, leaving 13 bases between. In DNA form, the CDR3 reads TGTGCCACCGGGACGGGGACACGCACAGATACGCAGTATTTT. Its translation: CATGTGTRTDTQYF.

CDR3 in DNA: TGCGCCAGTAAGCCGGGACTAGCGGCCCTAAGGACCGGGGAGCTGTTTTTT. Encoded protein: CASKPGLAALRTGELFF. The chain has TRBV5-1 and TRBJ2-2, with 11 bases fitting TRBD2. The CDR3 spans 17 residues. Germline CDR1 SGHRS, CDR2 YFSETQ. V shed 8 bases and J 5 bases; nucleotides not matched to a gene: 14.

The chain joins TRBV5-4 to TRBJ2-1, with a tentative D call TRBD1 (6 bases). Deletions cut 4 bases from V and 5 bases from J, with 13 bases between. Per the germline V gene, CDR1 is SGHNT and CDR2 is YYREEE (reference sequence). The CDR3 is 14 residues long. The CDR3 sequence: CASSTGSWNNEQFF. As DNA, the CDR3 is TGTGCCAGCAGCACAGGGTCGTGGAACAATGAGCAGTTCTTC.